The 3 T cell receptor beta chains below were found in one sample sequenced in a study of CD8 T cells in ankylosing spondylitis. Points from the study as a whole: What appeared characteristic of ankylosing spondylitis blood was a TCR beta motif of eight highly homologous variants.

TCRdb independently ran MiXCR on the 5' RACE reads; one entry per CDR3 protein. The sample has about 440,000 distinct CDR3 sequences; roughly a sixth are singletons. No cognate antigen is known for these TCRs. The sample taken for sequencing was blood, either unsorted or a sorted T cell fraction (not recorded which). Source of these receptors: a male donor with ankylosing spondylitis.

Only a few counts were recorded for this clonotype. The rearrangement links TRBV2 to TRBJ2-5; D is undetermined. V was trimmed by 5 bases and J by 1 base, leaving 11 bases between them. The CDR3 is made up of 14 amino acids. Germline V gives CDR1 SNHLY, CDR2 FYNNEI. CDR3: CASSLRYSQETQYF. The DNA of the CDR3 is TGTGCCAGCAGTCTTAGATACTCCCAAGAGACCCAGTACTTC.

The chain is built from TRBV28 and TRBJ2-4; 9 bases align to TRBD2. V lost 2 bases to trimming and J lost 9 bases; unmatched junction nucleotides: 8. The germline V gene has CDR1 MDHEN and CDR2 SYDVKM. The CDR3 has 15 amino acids. The CDR3 sequence is CASSLGGGTSIIQYF. For the CDR3, the DNA is TGTGCCAGCAGTTTAGGCGGTGGGACTAGCATCATTCAGTACTTC.

In this sample, this clonotype turned up many times. The V and J genes are TRBV6-1 and TRBJ1-6; no clear D gene. Germline V lookup: CDR1 MNHNS, CDR2 SASEGT. V was trimmed by 5 bases and J by 7 bases, leaving 15 bases between them. This CDR3 spans 15 amino acids. The CDR3 DNA is TGTGCCAGCAGTCGTAACAGCATAAAGAATTCACCCCTCCACTTT. Encoded protein: CASSRNSIKNSPLHF.